This is a list of T cell receptor beta chains from one sample in a study of cytomegalovirus exposure and HLA in healthy donors. Produced via immunoSEQ multiplex PCR; TCRdb's table is partial and in-frame only. Found here are fewer than 250,000 clones, roughly 77% of them singletons; the top ten hold approximately 0.39%. The sample taken for sequencing was PBMCs. These receptors came from a male donor in good health and CMV-seropositive. CDR3s include the opening cysteine and the closing phenylalanine or tryptophan.

V gene,CDR3 protein
TRBV28,CAGRTANTGELFF
TRBV7-2,CASSLVGSETQYF
TRBV28,CASTIATNYGYTF
TRBV4-2,CASSPGQGSYGYTF
TRBV4-2,CASSQEGRGGYGYTF
TRBV7-2,CASSLVQNQEAFF
TRBV7-2,CASSSQGGSNTEAFF
TRBV7-2,CASSIGTSLVNEQFF
TRBV6-6,CASSKDSNEKLFF
TRBV9,CASSEWTGAGAFF
TRBV19,CASSTRDRGSMGTEAFF
TRBV5-4,CASSLFASGSREYF
TRBV11-2,CASLSSGTDTQYF
TRBV5-1,CASSLPGVYNEQFF
TRBV7-2,CASIEMGDTQYF
TRBV6-6,CASRYPAGGETQYF
TRBV7-2,CASSRTGGSNQPQHF
TRBV15,CATSGGGPFSSAKQFF
TRBV28,CASSLLPGTGLLVGGEKLFF
TRBV19,CASTRAGGRDEQFF
TRBV19,CASMGRAKDTQYF
TRBV6-1,CASKGGLGSYGYTF
TRBV5-6,CASSLEPVQPQHF
TRBV10-3,CAISQGQGGDTEAFF
TRBV7-2,CASSSGLVINEQYF
TRBV6-1,CASSEGGQGAKNIQYF
TRBV10-3,CAISTGTANNQPQHF
TRBV7-7,CASSPTGLAGDEQFF
TRBV28,CASSDRGTVDEKLFF
TRBV6-6,CASSRQGYGYTF
TRBV7-3,CASRNSGSMGETQYF
TRBV7-2,CASNLLGANEQYF
TRBV4-3,CASSQEGLADYEQYF
TRBV7-6,CASSPPTGLYGYTF
TRBV9,CASSVGGRVAYNEQFF
TRBV28,CATPPGFEAFF
TRBV27,CASSLGWRGAGYTF
TRBV7-3,CASSLEGAHGETQYF
TRBV9,CASSVAGDRAYEQYF